The 16 T cell receptor beta chains presented below share a single source sample, sequenced in a study of T cells in Graves' hyperthyroidism and ophthalmopathy. Amplification yielded TCR beta CDR3 regions, with RNA transcripts as the source. TCR CDR3 underwent first-round RT-PCR with the HTBI primer set. TCRdb called the multiplex PCR reads again in MiXCR, with one record for every CDR3 protein. Counted here are fewer than 300,000 distinct CDR3 sequences, 13% to 15% occurring once; the ten biggest clones make up roughly 31%. Input material: blood. The receptors originated from a woman aged 50 to 60 with Graves' hyperthyroidism that later progressed to Graves' ophthalmopathy.

There are many counts of this clonotype. The chain uses TRBV11-2 and TRBJ2-3, with TRBD2 as a possible D gene (6 bases). The germline gives CDR1 SGHAT, CDR2 FQNNGV. CDR3 size: 13 residues. The V and J ends lost 4 bases and 4 bases respectively, with 9 bases between them. This CDR3 reads CASSSPGADTQYF. The CDR3 DNA follows: TGTGCCAGCAGCTCCCCGGGGGCAGATACGCAGTATTTT.

This clonotype was detected many times. V usage is TRBV20-1 and J usage is TRBJ2-3, with D possibly matching TRBD2 (6 bases). CDR1 DFQATT and CDR2 SNEGSKA come from the germline V gene (reference sequence). This CDR3 has 13 residues. V lost 6 bases and J 4 bases, leaving 14 bases between the germline ends. CDR3 coding DNA: TGCAGTGCCCTATGGGAGGACTCAGATACGCAGTATTTT. Its translation: CSALWEDSDTQYF.

This clonotype has a count of ten or more. The rearrangement joins TRBV27 to TRBJ1-2, with D unclear. Germline values: CDR1 MNHEY, CDR2 SMNVEV (reference sequence). The CDR3 is 13 amino acids. Trimming took off 2 bases at V and 2 bases at J, with 6 bases between the two ends. The CDR3 DNA reads TGTGCCAGCAGTTTAACTTACAACTATGGCTACACCTTC. This encodes CASSLTYNYGYTF.

This clonotype was seen repeatedly, ten times or more. V usage is TRBV27 and J usage is TRBJ2-3; 10 bases match TRBD2. Germline CDR1 is MNHEY and CDR2 is SMNVEV (reference sequence). Trimming took 6 bases from V and 3 from J; bases not matched to a gene: 0. The CDR3 contains 13 residues. The CDR3 loop reads CASRGLATDTQYF. Here the CDR3 DNA reads TGTGCCAGCAGGGGACTAGCGACAGATACGCAGTATTTT.

This clonotype has at least ten counts. This chain links TRBV5-1 with TRBJ2-1; TRBD2 matches 7 bases. Trimming cost V 1 base and J 3 bases; bases outside gene matches: 4. The CDR3 is made up of 15 amino acids. Germline CDR1 SGHRS, CDR2 YFSETQ. The CDR3 reads CASSLTSDDYNEQFF. CDR3 nucleotides: TGCGCCAGCAGCTTGACTAGCGATGACTACAATGAGCAGTTCTTC.

V usage is TRBV7-3 and J usage is TRBJ2-1, with 11 bases fitting TRBD2. Germline V CDR1 and CDR2: SGHTA, FQGTGA. CDR3 size: 15 residues. The V gene end was trimmed by 4 bases and the J gene end by 5 bases; junction bases not matched to a gene: 4. The CDR3 region is CASSSGTSGHNEQFF. CDR3 coding DNA: TGTGCCAGCAGCTCCGGGACTAGCGGACACAATGAGCAGTTCTTC. Using reference TRBV7-3 and TRBJ2-1 for the parts outside the CDR3, the full variable domain is GAGVSQTPSNKVTEKGKYVELRCDPISGHTALYWYRQSLGQGPEFLIYFQGTGAADDSGLPNDRFFAVRPEGSVSTLKIQRTERGDSAVYLCASSSGTSGHNEQFFGPGTRLTVL.

This clonotype was counted only a few times. The rearrangement links TRBV7-9 to TRBJ1-2; D ambiguous. The germline gives CDR1 SEHNR, CDR2 FQNEAQ (reference sequence). V gave up 1 base and J gave up 4 bases, with 7 bases separating them. The CDR3 contains 13 residues. The CDR3 is CASSLEVGYGYTF. The CDR3 DNA follows: TGTGCCAGCAGCTTAGAAGTCGGCTATGGCTACACCTTC. Drawing the rest from reference TRBV7-9 and TRBJ1-2, the complete variable domain is DTGVSQNPRHKITKRGQNVTFRCDPISEHNRLYWYRQTLGQGPEFLTYFQNEAQLEKSRLLSDRFSAERPKGSFSTLEIQRTEQGDSAMYLCASSLEVGYGYTFGSGTRLTVV.

The chain carries TRBV7-3 and TRBJ1-1; maybe TRBD1 (6 bases). The CDR3 covers 15 residues. Trimming shortened V by 5 bases and J by 8 bases, and 21 bases separated the two germline ends. Germline lookup yields CDR1 SGHTA and CDR2 FQGTGA. CDR3 DNA sequence: TGTGCCAGCAGCCTTCAGGGGCCTCGGGGGCCGGAAGCTTTCTTT. It is translated as CASSLQGPRGPEAFF.

This clonotype was seen a few times. This chain uses TRBV20-1 with TRBJ1-3, with 8 bases that match TRBD1. In germline, CDR1 is DFQATT, CDR2 SNEGSKA (reference sequence). The CDR3 loop spans 15 amino acids. Unmatched junction bases numbered 3, after V lost 2 bases and J lost 0 bases. CDR3 bases: TGCAGTGCTAGAAGTCAGGGGGCCTCTGGAAACACCATATATTTT. Its translation: CSARSQGASGNTIYF.

Worth noting for this clonotype: Being one base from a much bigger clone, this may be a read error. V usage is TRBV10-2 and J usage is TRBJ1-2, with 11 nucleotides matching TRBD1. The germline CDR1 and CDR2 sequences are WSHSY and SAAADI. The CDR3 runs to 14 residues. V shed 6 bases and J 6 bases; nucleotides not matched to a gene: 6. CDR3 nucleotides: TGCGCCAGCAGGAGGGACAGGGGGTTCAATGGCTACACCTTC. Translated: CASRRDRGFNGYTF.

This clonotype has ten or more counts. V is TRBV10-3 and J is TRBJ2-7, with D unresolved. CDR1 ENHRY and CDR2 SYGVKD come from the germline V gene. V was pared by 0 bases and J by 0 bases, with 15 bases between. The CDR3 contains 17 residues. The CDR3 DNA sequence: TGTGCCATCAGTGAGTCGACCCTACAAAAAGACTCCTACGAGCAGTACTTC. Its protein is CAISESTLQKDSYEQYF.

This clonotype was observed at least ten times. The V call is TRBV7-3, the J call TRBJ2-2, with D uncertain. With 2 bases removed from V and 1 base from J, the gap between germline ends came to 11 bases. Germline-derived CDR1 and CDR2 are SGHTA and FQGTGA. The CDR3 has 16 residues. CDR3 nucleotides: TGTGCCAGCAGCTTATTCGGCGAGCTGAACACCGGGGAGCTGTTTTTT. This codes for CASSLFGELNTGELFF. The variable domain in full, completed from reference TRBV7-3 and TRBJ2-2, reads GAGVSQTPSNKVTEKGKYVELRCDPISGHTALYWYRQSLGQGPEFLIYFQGTGAADDSGLPNDRFFAVRPEGSVSTLKIQRTERGDSAVYLCASSLFGELNTGELFFGEGSRLTVL.

This rearrangement joins TRBV9 to TRBJ1-1, with D tentatively TRBD1 (5 bases). The CDR3 runs to 13 residues. Germline CDR1 reads SGDLS; CDR2 reads YYNGEE. Trimming took 2 bases from V and 5 from J, leaving 10 bases between them. The CDR3 protein is CASSVEQVTEAFF. The DNA for the CDR3 is TGTGCCAGCAGCGTTGAACAGGTAACTGAAGCTTTCTTT.

Many counts were recorded for this clonotype. CDR3: CASSLRTGPEGYTF. The CDR3 DNA follows: TGTGCCAGCAGCTTGCGGACAGGGCCAGAGGGCTACACCTTC. The V gene is TRBV5-5, the J gene TRBJ1-2; TRBD1 matches at 8 bases. The junction had 7 bases not matched to a gene; V was cut back by 1 base and J by 8 bases. Germline loops: CDR1 SGHKS, CDR2 YYEKEE (reference sequence). CDR3 size: 14 residues.

This chain uses TRBV11-2 with TRBJ1-4; maybe TRBD1 (5 bases). The germline V gene has CDR1 SGHAT and CDR2 FQNNGV. The V end was cut by 5 bases, the J end by 8 bases, with 15 bases between. The CDR3 runs to 14 residues. The DNA of the CDR3 is TGTGCCAGCAGCCCCGTGGGGTGGGGCGAAAAACTGTTTTTT. It yields the protein CASSPVGWGEKLFF. Variable domain in full (rest from reference TRBV11-2 and TRBJ1-4): EAGVAQSPRYKIIEKRQSVAFWCNPISGHATLYWYQQILGQGPKLLIQFQNNGVVDDSQLPKDRFSAERLKGVDSTLKIQPAKLEDSAVYLCASSPVGWGEKLFFGSGTQLSVL.

The gene calls are TRBV5-6 and TRBJ2-7; 11 bases match TRBD1. Germline assignment: CDR1 SGHDT and CDR2 YYEEEE. The CDR3 consists of 14 residues. The V segment lost 4 bases and the J segment 3 bases; nucleotides outside the gene matches: 3. CDR3 bases: TGTGCCAGCAGCGGCGGGACAGGGGGCTACGAGCAGTACTTC. Protein sequence: CASSGGTGGYEQYF.